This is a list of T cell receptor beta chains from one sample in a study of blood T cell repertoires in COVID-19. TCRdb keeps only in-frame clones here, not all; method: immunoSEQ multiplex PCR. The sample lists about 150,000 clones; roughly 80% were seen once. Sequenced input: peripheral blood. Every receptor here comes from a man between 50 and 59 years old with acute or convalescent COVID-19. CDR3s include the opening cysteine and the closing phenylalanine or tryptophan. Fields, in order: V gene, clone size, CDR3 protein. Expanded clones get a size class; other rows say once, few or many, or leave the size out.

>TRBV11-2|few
CASSPRTGAANEKLFF
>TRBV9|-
CASSPRDRDNQPQHF
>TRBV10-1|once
CASSDRPGPRGTEAFF
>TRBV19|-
CASRSSTGTSERETQYF
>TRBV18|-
CASSPPTGARTEAFF
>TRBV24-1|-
CATSDPGQPSTDTQYF
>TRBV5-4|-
CASSVTENTEAFF
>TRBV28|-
CASSLRGGTDTQYF
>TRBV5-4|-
CASSLRTGGGYTF
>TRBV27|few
CASSSGLAQETQYF
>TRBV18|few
CASSPQTGDSVNTEAFF
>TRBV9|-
CASSSRRGAQETQYF
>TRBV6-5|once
CASIQGTINQPQHF
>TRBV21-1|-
CASSKDRGRPSGANVLTF
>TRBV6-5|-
CASSRAGLSGNTIYF
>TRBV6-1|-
CASSTGTGGGYTF
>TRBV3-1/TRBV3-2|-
CASSPSGQGVRAFF
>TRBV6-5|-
CASRVQGSLGDTQYF
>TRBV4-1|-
CASSQGPDTITPQHF
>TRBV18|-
CASSPDRGSNEKLFF
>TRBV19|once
CASSRREASHEQYF
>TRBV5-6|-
CASSPGQGVGANEKLFF
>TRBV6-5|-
CASSRDRGGTGELFF
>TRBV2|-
CASGGAAEQFF
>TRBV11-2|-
CASSPHNYGYTF
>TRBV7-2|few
CASSMRTGGGSTDTQYF
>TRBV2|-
CASSVVGAGYQETQYF
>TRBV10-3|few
CAITPGQGNYGYTF
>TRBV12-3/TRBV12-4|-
CASSNRAGNIQYF
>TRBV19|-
CASSFAGGTGNTIYF
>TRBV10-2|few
CASREDRSYNEQFF
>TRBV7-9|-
CASSFPRGGYTF
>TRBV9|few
CASSPGLNNNEQFF
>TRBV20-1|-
CSADNRGEQYF
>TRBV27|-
CASRYGTGAEKLFF
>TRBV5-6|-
CASSPGHGGYTF
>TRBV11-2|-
CASSFTSMGNEQFF
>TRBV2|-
CASSEFRGGRYNEQFF